This T cell receptor beta chain was profiled in a study of CD8 T cells in Susac syndrome. The germline CDR1 and CDR2 sequences are MNHEY and SVGEGT. The ends were cut back, 0 bases at V and 6 bases at J, with 9 bases in the middle. The CDR3 extends over 14 amino acids. RNA in amounts of roughly 0.5 to 1 ug was reverse transcribed with random hexamers. TCRdb itself ran the immunoSEQ multiplex PCR reads through MiXCR, one entry per CDR3 protein. The table lists about 140,000 distinct CDR3 sequences, roughly 94% of them singletons, with approximately 0.13% in the top ten. The TCR was taken from a human donor with Susac syndrome. V gene TRBV6-2 or TRBV6-3 combines with J gene TRBJ2-1; no definite D call. The sequenced sample consisted of CD4+ T cells from PBMCs. The CDR3 bases are TGTGCCAGCAGTTACTCTACCGACGGCAATGAGCAGTTCTTC. This encodes CASSYSTDGNEQFF.